These T cell receptor beta chains were read from a single sample in a study of cytomegalovirus exposure and HLA in healthy donors. Measured with immunoSEQ multiplex PCR; TCRdb has only the in-frame clones, and not every one. The repertoire has roughly 190,000 clones, 65% to 80% of them found once; the top ten carry approximately 0.99%. What was sequenced was PBMCs. These receptor sequences come from a woman between 40 and 55 years old in good health and CMV-seronegative. The CDR3 runs from the conserved cysteine through the conserved F or W. A D gene is named only where the DNA matches it firmly. Some rows have no size entry. The others give once, few or many, or a class for an expanded clone.

j_gene | d_gene | abundance | len | v_gene | CDR3aa | CDR3nt
TRBJ1-4 | TRBD1 | NA | 14 | TRBV5-1 | CASSFGTANEKLFF | TGCGCCAGCAGCTTCGGGACAGCTAATGAAAAACTGTTTTTT
TRBJ2-1 | NA | NA | 14 | TRBV27 | CASSSTGAYNEQFF | TGTGCCAGCAGTTCGACTGGCGCCTACAATGAGCAGTTCTTC
TRBJ2-1 | TRBD2 | NA | 16 | TRBV13 | CASSLGLAGSYNEQFF | TGTGCCAGCAGCTTAGGCCTAGCGGGATCATACAATGAGCAGTTCTTC
TRBJ2-3 | NA | NA | 13 | TRBV7-2 | CASSAEVLDTQYF | TGTGCCAGCAGCGCAGAGGTTCTCGATACGCAGTATTTT
TRBJ2-2 | TRBD2 | NA | 15 | TRBV25-1 | CASSLAGWGTGELFF | TGTGCCAGCAGCTTAGCGGGATGGGGAACCGGGGAGCTGTTTTTT
TRBJ2-6 | NA | NA | 15 | TRBV18 | CASSPPASGANVLTF | TGTGCCAGCTCACCACCAGCTTCTGGGGCCAACGTCCTGACTTTC
TRBJ2-1 | NA | NA | 17 | TRBV21-1 | CASSKGEGLAIYNEQFF | TGTGCCAGCAGCAAGGGGGAGGGACTAGCGATCTACAATGAGCAGTTCTTC
TRBJ1-2 | NA | few | 12 | TRBV7-2 | CASSRLGGGYTF | TGTGCCAGCAGCCGATTAGGGGGTGGCTACACCTTC
TRBJ2-7 | TRBD1 | NA | 17 | TRBV5-6 | CASSILRDREGSYEQYF | TGTGCCAGCAGCATCCTCCGGGACAGGGAAGGCTCCTACGAGCAGTACTTC
TRBJ2-3 | TRBD2 | few | 16 | TRBV7-7 | CASSSGLAVLGDTQYF | TGTGCCAGCAGCTCGGGACTAGCGGTCCTTGGGGATACGCAGTATTTT
TRBJ1-2 | TRBD1 | NA | 13 | TRBV14 | CASSPGQGYGYTF | TGTGCCAGCAGCCCGGGACAGGGCTATGGCTACACCTTC